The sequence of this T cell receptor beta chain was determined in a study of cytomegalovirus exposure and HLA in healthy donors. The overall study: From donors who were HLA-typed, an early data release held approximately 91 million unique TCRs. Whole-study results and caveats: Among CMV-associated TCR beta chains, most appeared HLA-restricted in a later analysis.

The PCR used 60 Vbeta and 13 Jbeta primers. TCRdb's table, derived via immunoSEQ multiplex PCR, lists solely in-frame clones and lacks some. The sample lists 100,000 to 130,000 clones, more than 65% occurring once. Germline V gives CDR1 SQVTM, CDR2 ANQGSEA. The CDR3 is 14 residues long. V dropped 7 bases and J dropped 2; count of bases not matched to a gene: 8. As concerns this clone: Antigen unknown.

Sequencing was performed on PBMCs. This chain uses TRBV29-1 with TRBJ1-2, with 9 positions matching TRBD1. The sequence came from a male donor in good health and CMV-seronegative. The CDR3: CSANPGQGNYGYTF. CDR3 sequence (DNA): TGCAGCGCGAACCCGGGACAGGGAAACTATGGCTACACCTTC.